In this sample, the clone carrying this T cell receptor (beta chain) turned up a few times. This entry comes from a study of blood T cell repertoires in COVID-19. Study details: Collection of acute and convalescent COVID-19 samples took place in the United States, Italy and Spain. The analysed material was cDNA or gDNA that came from T cells, B-cell-depleted T cells, or PBMCs.

Under the authors' procedure: Estimation of nucleated cell counts was performed using reference gene primer amplification. Clones were sequenced by immunoSEQ multiplex PCR, and TCRdb holds only the in-frame ones, with some missing. The V and J calls and the clone size are those of that table, but D and trimming were determined from the DNA. The sample records 110,000 or so clones, roughly 80% being singletons. V lost 4 bases, J lost 6 bases, and 9 bases stayed unmatched. The CDR3 runs 14 residues. Germline V CDR1 and CDR2: SGHNT, YYREEE (reference sequence). The TCR comes from a man in his fifties with acute or convalescent COVID-19. The chain has TRBV5-4 and TRBJ2-7, with 8 bases that match TRBD1. The sequencing sample was made of peripheral blood. The CDR3 loop is CASSPRTGSGEQYF. CDR3 DNA: TGTGCCAGCAGCCCGAGGACAGGGAGCGGCGAGCAGTACTTC.